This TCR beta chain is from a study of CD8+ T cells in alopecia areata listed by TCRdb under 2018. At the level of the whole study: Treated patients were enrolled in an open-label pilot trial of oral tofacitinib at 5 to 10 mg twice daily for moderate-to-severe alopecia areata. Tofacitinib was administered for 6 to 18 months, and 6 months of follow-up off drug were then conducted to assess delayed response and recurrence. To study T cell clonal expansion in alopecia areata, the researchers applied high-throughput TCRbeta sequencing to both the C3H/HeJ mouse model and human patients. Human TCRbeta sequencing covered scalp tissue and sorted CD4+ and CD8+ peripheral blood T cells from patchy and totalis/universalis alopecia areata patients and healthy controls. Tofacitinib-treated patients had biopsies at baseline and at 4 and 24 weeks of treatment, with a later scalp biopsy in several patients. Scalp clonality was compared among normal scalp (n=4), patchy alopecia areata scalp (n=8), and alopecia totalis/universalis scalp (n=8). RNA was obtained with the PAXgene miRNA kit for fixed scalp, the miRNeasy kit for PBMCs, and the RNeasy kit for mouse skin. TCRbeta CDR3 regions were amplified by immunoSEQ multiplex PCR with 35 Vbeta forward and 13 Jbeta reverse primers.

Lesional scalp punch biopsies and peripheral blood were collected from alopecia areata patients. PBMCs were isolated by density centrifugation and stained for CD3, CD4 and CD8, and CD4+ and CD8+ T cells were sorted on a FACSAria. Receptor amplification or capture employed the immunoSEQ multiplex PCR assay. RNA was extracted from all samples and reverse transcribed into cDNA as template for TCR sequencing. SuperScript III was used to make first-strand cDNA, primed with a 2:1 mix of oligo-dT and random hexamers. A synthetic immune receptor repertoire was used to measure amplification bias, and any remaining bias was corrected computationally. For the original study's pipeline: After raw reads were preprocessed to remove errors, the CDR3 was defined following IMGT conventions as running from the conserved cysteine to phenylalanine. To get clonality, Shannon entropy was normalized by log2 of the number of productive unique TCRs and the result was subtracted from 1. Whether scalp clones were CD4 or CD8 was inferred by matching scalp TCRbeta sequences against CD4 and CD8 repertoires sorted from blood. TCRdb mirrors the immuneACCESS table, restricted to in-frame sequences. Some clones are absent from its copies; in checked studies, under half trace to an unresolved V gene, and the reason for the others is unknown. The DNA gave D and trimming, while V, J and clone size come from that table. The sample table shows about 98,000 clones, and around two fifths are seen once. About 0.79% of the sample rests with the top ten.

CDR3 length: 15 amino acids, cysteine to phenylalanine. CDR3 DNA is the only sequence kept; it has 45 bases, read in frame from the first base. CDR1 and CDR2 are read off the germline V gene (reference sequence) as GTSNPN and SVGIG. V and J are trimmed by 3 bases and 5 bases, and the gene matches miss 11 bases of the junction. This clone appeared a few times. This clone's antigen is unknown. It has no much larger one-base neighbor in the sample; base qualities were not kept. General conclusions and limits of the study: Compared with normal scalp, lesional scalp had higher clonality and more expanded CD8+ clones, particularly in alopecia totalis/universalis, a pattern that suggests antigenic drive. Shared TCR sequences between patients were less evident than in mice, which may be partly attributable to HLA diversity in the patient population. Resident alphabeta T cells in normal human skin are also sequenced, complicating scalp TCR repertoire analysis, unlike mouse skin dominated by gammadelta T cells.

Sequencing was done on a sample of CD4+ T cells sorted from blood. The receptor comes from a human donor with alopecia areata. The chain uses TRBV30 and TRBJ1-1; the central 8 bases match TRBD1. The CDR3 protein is CAWSYGQGVGTEAFF. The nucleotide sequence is TGTGCCTGGAGCTATGGACAGGGTGTCGGAACTGAAGCTTTCTTT.